The source of this TCR beta chain is a study of response to subunit inactivated influenza vaccine. Trimming took off 4 bases at V and 3 bases at J, with 18 bases between the two ends. Germline V gene data show CDR1 as SEHNR and CDR2 as FQNEAQ (reference sequence). The CDR3 contains 16 residues. This clonotype was picked up many times. Its antigen remains unknown. TCRdb reanalysed the RT-PCR reads using MiXCR and keeps one entry per CDR3 protein. The profile shows about 650,000 distinct CDR3 sequences, 12% to 15% of them singletons. Study-wide findings and caveats: The authors put forward the suggestion that each seasonal influenza vaccination may bring in only a limited number of new T cells.

The receptor's source is a man aged 50-59 years who received an inactivated influenza vaccine. This sample comprised PBMCs from blood, obtained 14 days before vaccination. This chain connects TRBV7-9 to TRBJ1-2, with D uncertain. In nucleotides, the CDR3 is TGTGCCAGCAGCTCACTTTATTTTTCCCCCGACTATGGCTACACCTTC. Translating it yields CASSSLYFSPDYGYTF.